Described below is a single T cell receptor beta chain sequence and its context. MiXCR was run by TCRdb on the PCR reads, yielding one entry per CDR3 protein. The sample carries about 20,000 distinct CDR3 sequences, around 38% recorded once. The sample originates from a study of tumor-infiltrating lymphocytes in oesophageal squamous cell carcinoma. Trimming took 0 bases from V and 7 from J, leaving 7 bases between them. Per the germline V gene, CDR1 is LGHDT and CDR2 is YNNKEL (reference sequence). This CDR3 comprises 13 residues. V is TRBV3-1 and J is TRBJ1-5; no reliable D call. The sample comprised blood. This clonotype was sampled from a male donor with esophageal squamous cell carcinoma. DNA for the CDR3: TGTGCCAGCAGCCAAGATCTTGACCAGCCCCAGCATTTT. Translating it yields CASSQDLDQPQHF. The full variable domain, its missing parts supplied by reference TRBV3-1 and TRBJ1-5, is DTAVSQTPKYLVTQMGNDKSIKCEQNLGHDTMYWYKQDSKKFLKIMFSYNNKELIINETVPNRFSPKSPDKAHLNLHINSLELGDSAVYFCASSQDLDQPQHFGDGTRLSIL.